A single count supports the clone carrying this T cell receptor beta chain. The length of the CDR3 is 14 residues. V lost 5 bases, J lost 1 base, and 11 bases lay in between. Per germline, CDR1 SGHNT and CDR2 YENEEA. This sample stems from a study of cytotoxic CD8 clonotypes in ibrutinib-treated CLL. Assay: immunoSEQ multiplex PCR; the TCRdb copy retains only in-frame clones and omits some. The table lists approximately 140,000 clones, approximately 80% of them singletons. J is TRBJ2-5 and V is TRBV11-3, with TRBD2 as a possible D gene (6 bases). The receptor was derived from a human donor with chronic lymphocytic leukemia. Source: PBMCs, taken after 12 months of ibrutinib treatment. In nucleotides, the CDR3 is TGTGCCAGCAGCCCGGGACTCACCCAAGAGACCCAGTACTTC. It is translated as CASSPGLTQETQYF.